The 14 T cell receptor beta chains below all came from one sample that was sequenced in a study of shared clonotypes between healthy human individuals. Profiled with immunoSEQ multiplex PCR; TCRdb holds only in-frame clones, not every one. The table lists approximately 1.5 million clones, approximately 98.5% of them singletons. The specimen was naive CD4+ T cells sorted from blood. This sample's subset: CD45RA+ positively selected. These receptors were collected from a man aged 25-45 years in good health.

V usage is TRBV7-8 and J usage is TRBJ2-7; TRBD2 agrees at 7 bases. Germline trimming cut 2 bases from V and 0 bases from J; bases unmatched to any gene: 4. Germline V gene lookup returns CDR1 SGHVS and CDR2 FQNEAQ. CDR3 length: 15 amino acids. CDR3 sequence reads: CASSLRREFSYEQYF. The CDR3 nucleotides are TGTGCCAGCAGCTTACGGCGGGAGTTCTCCTACGAGCAGTACTTC.

The rearrangement links TRBV28 to TRBJ1-2; 8 bases are a match to TRBD1. The CDR3 contains 14 residues. The germline CDR1 and CDR2 sequences are MDHEN and SYDVKM. The V and J ends lost 3 bases and 8 bases, in that order; junction bases with no gene match: 8. CDR3 amino acids: CASSFLDRAWGYTF. Written as DNA, the CDR3 is TGTGCCAGCAGTTTCTTGGACAGGGCGTGGGGCTACACCTTC.

The chain is built from TRBV12-2 and TRBJ1-5. TRBV12-2 is deemed a pseudogene. This CDR3 region has 18 residues. CDR3 residues: CASRLRTPPSYSNQPQHF. The CDR3 bases are TGTGCAAGTCGCTTACGGACCCCCCCATCCTATAGCAATCAGCCCCAGCATTTT.

The V gene is TRBV9, the J gene TRBJ2-1; the D gene is possibly TRBD1 (5 bases). CDR3 size: 16 residues. In germline, CDR1 is SGDLS, CDR2 YYNGEE. Trimming removed 2 bases at V and 3 bases at J, with 15 bases between. CDR3 nucleotide sequence: TGTGCCAGCAGCGTGGCTTCGCCAGGGAACTACAATGAGCAGTTCTTC. Translation: CASSVASPGNYNEQFF.

This chain connects TRBV21-1 to TRBJ2-7; the D call in the table, TRBD1, was not verified against the DNA. TRBV21-1 is given as a pseudogene. The CDR3 is 14 residues long. The CDR3 region is CASSKGEGAYEQYF. CDR3 coding DNA: TGTGCCAGCAGCAAAGGGGAAGGGGCCTACGAGCAGTACTTC.

The J gene is TRBJ1-2, the V gene TRBV5-5, with TRBD1 as a possible D gene (6 bases). Trimming left V 4 bases short and J 5 bases short, with 21 bases between. The germline gives CDR1 SGHKS, CDR2 YYEKEE (reference sequence). This CDR3 comprises 16 residues. The CDR3 coding sequence is TGTGCCAGCAGCCGCGGGGTTCGGGACATGGTATATGGCTACACCTTC. Residues: CASSRGVRDMVYGYTF.

This chain joins TRBV14 and TRBJ2-4; TRBD2 agrees at 8 bases. J gave up 13 bases and V 4 bases, and 9 bases lay outside the gene matches. The germline gives CDR1 SGHDN, CDR2 FVKESK. The CDR3 consists of 13 residues. The CDR3 loop is CASSLLGLAQQYF. In DNA, the CDR3 is TGTGCCAGCAGCCTTCTCGGACTAGCTCAACAGTACTTC.

The gene calls are TRBV19 and TRBJ1-5, with TRBD1 identical over 7 bases. Trimming at V came to 7 bases and at J to 0 bases, leaving 6 bases not matched to a gene. The CDR3 has 15 amino acids. Looked up from germline, CDR1 is LNHDA and CDR2 is SQIVND (reference sequence). The CDR3, as DNA: TGTGCCAGTATCCCGACAGGGTATAGCAATCAGCCCCAGCATTTT. It specifies CASIPTGYSNQPQHF.

The chain links TRBV27 to TRBJ2-1; 11 nucleotides agree with TRBD2. Germline V gene data show CDR1 as MNHEY and CDR2 as SMNVEV (reference sequence). The CDR3 sequence is 16 residues long. V dropped 5 bases and J dropped 0; count of bases not matched to a gene: 3. The CDR3 DNA is TGTGCCAGCAGTCTACTAGCGGGAGACTCCTACAATGAGCAGTTCTTC. Translation: CASSLLAGDSYNEQFF.

The chain uses TRBV20-1 and TRBJ2-7; a possible D gene is TRBD2 (6 bases). Trimming stripped 6 bases from V and 6 bases from J, with 9 bases between. The CDR3 covers 10 residues. Germline V CDR1 and CDR2: DFQATT, SNEGSKA (reference sequence). The CDR3 DNA follows: TGCAGTGCCCGGGGGAGCGAGCAGTACTTC. It translates to CSARGSEQYF.

The CDR3 is CASSFRSGRDTDTQYF. In DNA form, the CDR3 reads TGTGCCAGCAGTTTTCGGAGCGGGAGAGACACAGATACGCAGTATTTT. The chain carries TRBV27 and TRBJ2-3; TRBD2 matches 8 bases. The V segment lost 3 bases and the J segment 2 bases; nucleotides outside the gene matches: 7. This CDR3 has 16 amino acids. Germline V gene data show CDR1 as MNHEY and CDR2 as SMNVEV (reference sequence).

The rearrangement joins TRBV9 to TRBJ2-1; 9 bases map to TRBD2. CDR3 length equals 16 residues. The germline CDR1 and CDR2 sequences are SGDLS and YYNGEE. V was pared by 0 bases and J by 7 bases, with 8 bases of the junction left unmatched. The CDR3 DNA follows: TGTGCCAGCAGCGTAGCTCTGGGACTAGCACAGAATGAGCAGTTCTTC. This translates into CASSVALGLAQNEQFF.

The J gene is TRBJ1-3, the V gene TRBV4-1; no firm D call. The CDR3 covers 17 residues. CDR1 is MGHRA, CDR2 YSYEKL, per germline. Deletions cut 2 bases from V and 0 bases from J, with 14 bases between. CDR3 loop: CASSQRFDGSSGNTIYF. CDR3 coding DNA: TGCGCCAGCAGCCAAAGGTTTGACGGCAGCTCTGGAAACACCATATATTTT.

This chain joins TRBV13 and TRBJ1-1; maybe TRBD1 (5 bases). CDR3 length: 14 residues. The ends were cut back, 2 bases at V and 5 bases at J, with 12 bases in the middle. Germline values: CDR1 PRHDT, CDR2 FYEKMQ (reference sequence). The CDR3 DNA reads TGTGCCAGCAGCTTACGGGGGAGGCGGACTGAAGCTTTCTTT. It yields the protein CASSLRGRRTEAFF.